This T cell receptor beta chain derives from a study of blood T cell repertoires in COVID-19. The V gene end was trimmed by 2 bases and the J gene end by 5 bases; junction bases not matched to a gene: 0. The CDR3 contains 13 residues. CDR1 and CDR2 from the germline V gene are MRHNA and SNTAGT. As handled by the study authors: Nucleated cell counts were estimated from reference gene primer amplification. The data were produced by immunoSEQ multiplex PCR, yet TCRdb's version contains in-frame clones alone and is incomplete. The V and J calls and clone size were taken over from that table, and D and trimming were inferred from the DNA. This table holds nearly 400,000 clones, 89% found once.

The TCR sequence derives from a woman in her 30s who had recovered from COVID-19. V and J are TRBV6-4 and TRBJ2-7; 10 bases are a match to TRBD1. The sequencing sample was made of PBMCs or T cells enriched from blood (not recorded which). Here the CDR3 reads CASSDGTGDEQYF. CDR3 nucleotides: TGTGCCAGCAGTGACGGGACAGGGGACGAGCAGTACTTC.